This T cell receptor (beta chain) was profiled in a study of early T cells in non-severe SARS-CoV-2 infection. Attachment of unique molecular identifiers was made to individual cDNA molecules. TCRdb independently ran MiXCR on the 5' RACE reads; one entry per CDR3 protein. This table has about 58,000 distinct CDR3 sequences, approximately 11% appearing once. The sequence was collected from an adult who was a healthcare worker with PCR-confirmed SARS-CoV-2 infection or an uninfected control (not recorded which). Material: whole blood.

The DNA for the CDR3 is TGTGCCAGCAGTTACTCCCGGGACAGGGTGGAGCTGTTTTTT. Amino acids: CASSYSRDRVELFF. This chain joins TRBV6-5 and TRBJ2-2; the match to TRBD1 covers 9 bases. The germline V gene has CDR1 MNHEY and CDR2 SVGAGI. The CDR3 sequence is 14 residues long. V was pared by 0 bases and J by 10 bases, with 3 bases of the junction left unmatched.